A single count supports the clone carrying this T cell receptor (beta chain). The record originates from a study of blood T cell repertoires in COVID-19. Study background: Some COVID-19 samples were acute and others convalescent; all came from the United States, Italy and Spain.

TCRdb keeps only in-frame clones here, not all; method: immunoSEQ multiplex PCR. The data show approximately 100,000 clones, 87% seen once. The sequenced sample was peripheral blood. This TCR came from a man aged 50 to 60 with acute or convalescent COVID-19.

The CDR3 sequence is CSVKSSGNTIYF. The DNA for the CDR3 is TGCAGCGTCAAGAGCTCTGGAAACACCATATATTTT. The chain joins TRBV29-1 to TRBJ1-3; D uncertain. Germline V gene sequence: CDR1 SQVTM, CDR2 ANQGSEA. This CDR3 comprises 12 residues. Trimming pared 6 bases from V and 0 bases from J, leaving 6 bases between. Looking up the rest from reference TRBV29-1 and TRBJ1-3 gives the full variable domain: SAVISQKPSRDICQRGTSLTIQCQVDSQVTMMFWYRQQPGQSLTLIATANQGSEATYESGFVIDKFPISRPNLTFSTLTVSNMSPEDSSIYLCSVKSSGNTIYFGEGSWLTVV.